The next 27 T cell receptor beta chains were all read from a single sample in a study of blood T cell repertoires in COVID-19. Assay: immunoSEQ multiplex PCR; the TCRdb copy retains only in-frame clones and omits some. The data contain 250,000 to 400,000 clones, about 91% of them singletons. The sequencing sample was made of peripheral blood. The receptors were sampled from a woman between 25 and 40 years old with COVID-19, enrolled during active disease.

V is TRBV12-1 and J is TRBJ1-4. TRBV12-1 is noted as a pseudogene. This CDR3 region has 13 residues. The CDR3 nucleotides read TGTGCCAGCAGCCCGGGGTTCAATGAAAAACTGTTTTTT. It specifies CASSPGFNEKLFF.

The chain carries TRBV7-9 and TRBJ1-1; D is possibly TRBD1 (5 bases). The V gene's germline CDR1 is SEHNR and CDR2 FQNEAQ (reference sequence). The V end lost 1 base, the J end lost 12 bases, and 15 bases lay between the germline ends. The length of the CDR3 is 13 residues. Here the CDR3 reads CASSLGREVKTFF. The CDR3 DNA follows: TGTGCCAGCAGCTTAGGCAGGGAGGTTAAGACTTTCTTT.

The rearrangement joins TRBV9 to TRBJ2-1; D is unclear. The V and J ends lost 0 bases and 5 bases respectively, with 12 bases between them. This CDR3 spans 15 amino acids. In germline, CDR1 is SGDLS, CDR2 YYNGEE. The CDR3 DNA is TGTGCCAGCAGCGTAGAAACTTTCGGTCACAATGAGCAGTTCTTC. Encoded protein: CASSVETFGHNEQFF.

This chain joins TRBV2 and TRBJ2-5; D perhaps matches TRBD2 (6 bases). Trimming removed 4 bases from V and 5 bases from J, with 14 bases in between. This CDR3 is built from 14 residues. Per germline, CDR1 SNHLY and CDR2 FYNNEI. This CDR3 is CASSADLASETQYF. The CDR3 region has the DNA TGTGCCAGCAGTGCCGACCTAGCGTCGGAGACCCAGTACTTC.

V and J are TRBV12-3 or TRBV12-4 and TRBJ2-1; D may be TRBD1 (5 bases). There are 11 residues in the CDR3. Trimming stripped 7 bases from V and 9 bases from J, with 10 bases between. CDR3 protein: CASTLGREQFF. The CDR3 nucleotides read TGTGCCAGCACTCTGGGGCGTGAGCAGTTCTTC.

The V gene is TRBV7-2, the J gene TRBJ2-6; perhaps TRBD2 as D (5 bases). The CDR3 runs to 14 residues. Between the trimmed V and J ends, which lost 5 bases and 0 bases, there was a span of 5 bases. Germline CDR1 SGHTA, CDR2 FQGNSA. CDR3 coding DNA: TGTGCCAGCAGCGGAGGCTCTGGGGCCAACGTCCTGACTTTC. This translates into CASSGGSGANVLTF. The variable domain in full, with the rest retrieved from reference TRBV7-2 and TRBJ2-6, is GAGVSQSPSNKVTEKGKDVELRCDPISGHTALYWYRQSLGQGLEFLIYFQGNSAPDKSGLPSDRFSAERTGGSVSTLTIQRTQQEDSAVYLCASSGGSGANVLTFGAGSRLTVL.

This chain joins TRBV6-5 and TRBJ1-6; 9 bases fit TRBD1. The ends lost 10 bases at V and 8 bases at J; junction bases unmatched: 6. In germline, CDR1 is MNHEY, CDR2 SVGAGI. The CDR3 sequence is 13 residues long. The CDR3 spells CATRQGGDSPLHF. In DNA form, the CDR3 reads TGTGCCACCCGACAGGGGGGCGATTCACCCCTCCACTTT.

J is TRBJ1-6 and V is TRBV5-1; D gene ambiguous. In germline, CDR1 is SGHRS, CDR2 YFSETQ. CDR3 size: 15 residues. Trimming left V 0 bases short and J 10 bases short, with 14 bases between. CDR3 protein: CASSLDVRHSSPLHF. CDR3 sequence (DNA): TGCGCCAGCAGCTTGGATGTTCGACACTCCTCACCCCTCCACTTT.

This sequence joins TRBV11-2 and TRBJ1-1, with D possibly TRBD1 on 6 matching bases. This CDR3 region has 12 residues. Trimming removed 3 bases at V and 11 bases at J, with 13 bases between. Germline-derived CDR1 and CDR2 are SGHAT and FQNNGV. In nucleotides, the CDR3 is TGTGCCAGCAGCTTGGGGGCCCTGCGGGCTTTCTTT. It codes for CASSLGALRAFF. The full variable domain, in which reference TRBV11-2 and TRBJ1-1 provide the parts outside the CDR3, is EAGVAQSPRYKIIEKRQSVAFWCNPISGHATLYWYQQILGQGPKLLIQFQNNGVVDDSQLPKDRFSAERLKGVDSTLKIQPAKLEDSAVYLCASSLGALRAFFGQGTRLTVV.

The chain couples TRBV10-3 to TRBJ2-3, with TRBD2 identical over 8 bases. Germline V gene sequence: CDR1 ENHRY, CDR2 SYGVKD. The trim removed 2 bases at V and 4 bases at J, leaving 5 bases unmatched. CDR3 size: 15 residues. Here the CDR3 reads CAISEPGTRPDTQYF. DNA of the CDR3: TGTGCCATCAGTGAGCCCGGGACTAGACCAGATACGCAGTATTTT.

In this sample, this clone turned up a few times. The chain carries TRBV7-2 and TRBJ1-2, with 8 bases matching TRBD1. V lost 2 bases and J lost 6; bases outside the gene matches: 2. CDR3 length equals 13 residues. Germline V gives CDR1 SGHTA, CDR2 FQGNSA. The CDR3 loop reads CASSLLRGHGYTF. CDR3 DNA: TGTGCCAGCAGCTTACTCAGGGGGCATGGCTACACCTTC.

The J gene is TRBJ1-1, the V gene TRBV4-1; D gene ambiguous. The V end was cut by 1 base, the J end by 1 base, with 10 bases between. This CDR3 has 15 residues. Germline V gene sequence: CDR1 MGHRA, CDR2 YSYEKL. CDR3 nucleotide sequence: TGCGCCAGCAGCCAAGGGTCAGAACAGAACACTGAAGCTTTCTTT. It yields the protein CASSQGSEQNTEAFF.

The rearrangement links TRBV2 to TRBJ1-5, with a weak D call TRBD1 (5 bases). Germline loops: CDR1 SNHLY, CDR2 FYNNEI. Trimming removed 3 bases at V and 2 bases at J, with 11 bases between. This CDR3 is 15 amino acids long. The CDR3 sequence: CASSEGQSGNQPQHF. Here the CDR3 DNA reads TGTGCCAGCAGTGAGGGGCAATCAGGCAATCAGCCCCAGCATTTT. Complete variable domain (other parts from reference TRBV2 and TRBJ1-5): EPEVTQTPSHQVTQMGQEVILRCVPISNHLYFYWYRQILGQKVEFLVSFYNNEISEKSEIFDDQFSVERPDGSNFTLKIRSTKLEDSAMYFCASSEGQSGNQPQHFGDGTRLSIL.

Written as DNA, the CDR3 is TGTGCCAGCCTGCGGCAGCCTCTCTCTGGAAACACCATATATTTT. It is translated as CASLRQPLSGNTIYF. The rearrangement links TRBV2 to TRBJ1-3; no firm D call. The CDR3 loop spans 15 amino acids. CDR1 SNHLY and CDR2 FYNNEI come from the germline V gene. Trimming took 8 bases from V and 0 from J, leaving 14 bases between them. The full variable domain, rest sourced from reference TRBV2 and TRBJ1-3, is EPEVTQTPSHQVTQMGQEVILRCVPISNHLYFYWYRQILGQKVEFLVSFYNNEISEKSEIFDDQFSVERPDGSNFTLKIRSTKLEDSAMYFCASLRQPLSGNTIYFGEGSWLTVV.

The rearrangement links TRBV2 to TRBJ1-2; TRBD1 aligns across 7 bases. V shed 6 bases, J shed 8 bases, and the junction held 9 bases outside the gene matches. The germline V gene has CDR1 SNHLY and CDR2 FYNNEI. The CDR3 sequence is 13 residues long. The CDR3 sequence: CASSLQGGGGYTF. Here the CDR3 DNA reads TGTGCCAGCAGCCTCCAGGGGGGCGGGGGCTACACCTTC.

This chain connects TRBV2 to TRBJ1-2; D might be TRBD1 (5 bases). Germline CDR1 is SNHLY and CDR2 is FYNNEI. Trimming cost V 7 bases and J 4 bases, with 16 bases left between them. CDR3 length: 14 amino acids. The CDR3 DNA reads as TGTGCCAGCACCCAGGGAGGGGCTCCCTATGGCTACACCTTC. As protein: CASTQGGAPYGYTF.

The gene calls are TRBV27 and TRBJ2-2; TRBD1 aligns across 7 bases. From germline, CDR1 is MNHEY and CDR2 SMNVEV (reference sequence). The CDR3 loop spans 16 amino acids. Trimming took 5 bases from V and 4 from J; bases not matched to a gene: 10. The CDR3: CASSLYRGEGTGELFF. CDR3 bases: TGTGCCAGCAGTCTCTACAGGGGAGAGGGCACCGGGGAGCTGTTTTTT.

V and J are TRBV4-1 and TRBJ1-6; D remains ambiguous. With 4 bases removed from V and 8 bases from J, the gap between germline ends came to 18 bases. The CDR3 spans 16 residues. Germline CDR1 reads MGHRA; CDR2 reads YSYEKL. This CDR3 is CASSLRERADDSPLHF. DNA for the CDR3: TGCGCCAGCAGCCTGAGGGAGAGGGCAGATGATTCACCCCTCCACTTT.

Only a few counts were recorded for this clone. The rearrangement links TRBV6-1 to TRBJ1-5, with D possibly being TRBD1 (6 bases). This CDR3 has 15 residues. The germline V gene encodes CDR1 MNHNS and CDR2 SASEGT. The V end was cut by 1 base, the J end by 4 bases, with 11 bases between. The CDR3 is CASSEEPTGNQPQHF. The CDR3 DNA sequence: TGTGCCAGCAGTGAAGAGCCCACAGGGAATCAGCCCCAGCATTTT.

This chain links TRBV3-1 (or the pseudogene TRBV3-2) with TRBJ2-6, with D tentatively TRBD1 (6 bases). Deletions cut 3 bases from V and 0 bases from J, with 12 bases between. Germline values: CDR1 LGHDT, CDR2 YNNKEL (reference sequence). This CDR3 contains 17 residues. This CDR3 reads CASSHRGVGSGANVLTF. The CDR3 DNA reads TGTGCCAGCAGCCACAGGGGAGTGGGCTCTGGGGCCAACGTCCTGACTTTC.

DNA for the CDR3: TGTGCCAGCAGCCAAGATTGGTGGCAGGGGGAATATGGCTACACCTTC. Residues: CASSQDWWQGEYGYTF. The V call is TRBV3-1 (or the pseudogene TRBV3-2), the J call TRBJ1-2, with 7 bases fitting TRBD1. V lost 0 bases to trimming and J lost 5 bases; unmatched junction nucleotides: 9. Germline V gene lookup returns CDR1 LGHDT and CDR2 YNNKEL (reference sequence). The CDR3 totals 16 residues.

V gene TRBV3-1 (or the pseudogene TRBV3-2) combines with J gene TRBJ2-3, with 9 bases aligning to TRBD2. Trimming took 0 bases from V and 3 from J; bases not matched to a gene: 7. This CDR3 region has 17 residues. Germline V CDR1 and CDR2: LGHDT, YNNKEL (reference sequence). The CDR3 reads CASSQDWAGGPTDTQYF. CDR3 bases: TGTGCCAGCAGCCAAGATTGGGCGGGGGGGCCGACAGATACGCAGTATTTT.

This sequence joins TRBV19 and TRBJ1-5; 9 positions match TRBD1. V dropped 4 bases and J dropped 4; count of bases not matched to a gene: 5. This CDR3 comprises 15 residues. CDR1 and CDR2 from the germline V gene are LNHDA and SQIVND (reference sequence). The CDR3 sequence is CASSKDRGQNQPQHF. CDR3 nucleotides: TGTGCCAGTAGTAAGGACAGGGGTCAGAATCAGCCCCAGCATTTT.

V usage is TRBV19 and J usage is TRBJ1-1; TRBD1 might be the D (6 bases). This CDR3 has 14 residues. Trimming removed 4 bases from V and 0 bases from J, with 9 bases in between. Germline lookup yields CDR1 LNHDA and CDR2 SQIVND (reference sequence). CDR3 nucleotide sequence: TGTGCCAGTAGTAAAACAGGGATGAACACTGAAGCTTTCTTT. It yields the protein CASSKTGMNTEAFF.

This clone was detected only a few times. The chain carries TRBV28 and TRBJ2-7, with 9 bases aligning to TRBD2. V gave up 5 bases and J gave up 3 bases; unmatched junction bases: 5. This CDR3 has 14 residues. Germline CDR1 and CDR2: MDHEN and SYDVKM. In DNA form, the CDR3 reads TGTGCCAGCAGTAGGCGGGGGGGCGGCTACGAGCAGTACGTC. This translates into CASSRRGGGYEQYV.

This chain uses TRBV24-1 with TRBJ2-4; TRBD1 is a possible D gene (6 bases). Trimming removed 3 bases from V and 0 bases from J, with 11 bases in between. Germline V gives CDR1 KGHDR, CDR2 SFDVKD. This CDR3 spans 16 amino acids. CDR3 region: CATSDGSGEAKNIQYF. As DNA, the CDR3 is TGTGCCACCAGTGATGGTTCAGGGGAAGCCAAAAACATTCAGTACTTC.

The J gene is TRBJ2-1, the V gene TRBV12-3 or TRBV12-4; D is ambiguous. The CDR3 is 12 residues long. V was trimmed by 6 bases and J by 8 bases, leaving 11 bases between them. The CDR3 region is CASSYIRDEQFF. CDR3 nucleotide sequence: TGTGCCAGCAGCTATATCCGGGATGAGCAGTTCTTC.